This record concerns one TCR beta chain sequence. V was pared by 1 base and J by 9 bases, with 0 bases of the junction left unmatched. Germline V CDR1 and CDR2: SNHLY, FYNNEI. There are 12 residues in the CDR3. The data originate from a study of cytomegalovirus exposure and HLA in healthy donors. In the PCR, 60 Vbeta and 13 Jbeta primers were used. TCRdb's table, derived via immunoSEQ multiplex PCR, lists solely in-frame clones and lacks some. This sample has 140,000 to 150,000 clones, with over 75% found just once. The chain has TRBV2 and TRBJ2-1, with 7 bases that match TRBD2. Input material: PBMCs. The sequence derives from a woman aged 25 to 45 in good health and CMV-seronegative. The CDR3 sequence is CASSEGGGEQFF. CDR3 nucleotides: TGTGCCAGCAGTGAAGGCGGGGGTGAGCAGTTCTTC. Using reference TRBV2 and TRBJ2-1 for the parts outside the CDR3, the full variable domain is EPEVTQTPSHQVTQMGQEVILRCVPISNHLYFYWYRQILGQKVEFLVSFYNNEISEKSEIFDDQFSVERPDGSNFTLKIRSTKLEDSAMYFCASSEGGGEQFFGPGTRLTVL.